This entry lists 18 T cell receptor beta chains sequenced from one sample in a study of T cells in Graves' hyperthyroidism and ophthalmopathy. RNA transcripts yielded amplified TCR beta CDR3 regions. First-round RT-PCR targeting the TCR CDR3 was performed with the HTBI primer set. TCRdb analysed the multiplex PCR reads with MiXCR anew, one entry per CDR3 protein. This table has 350,000 to 450,000 distinct CDR3 sequences, over 11% appearing once. What was sequenced was blood. Receptors were obtained from a woman aged 60-70 years with Graves' hyperthyroidism.

This clonotype was recorded many times. The J gene is TRBJ2-7, the V gene TRBV6-1; D tentatively reads TRBD1 or TRBD2 (6 bases each). The CDR3 spans 13 residues. Germline V CDR1 and CDR2: MNHNS, SASEGT. Between the trimmed V and J ends, which lost 5 bases and 2 bases, there was a span of 10 bases. In DNA, the CDR3 is TGTGCCAGCAGTCAAAGGGGGGCCTACGAGCAGTACTTC. Residues: CASSQRGAYEQYF.

In its sample, this clonotype was seen many times. The chain couples TRBV29-1 to TRBJ2-3, with D uncertain. Germline V gene lookup returns CDR1 SQVTM and CDR2 ANQGSEA. The CDR3 loop spans 14 amino acids. Trimming took off 4 bases at V and 0 bases at J, with 11 bases between the two ends. CDR3 in amino acids: CSVGSGLSTDTQYF. The DNA of the CDR3 is TGCAGCGTTGGGTCGGGCCTTAGCACAGATACGCAGTATTTT.

This clonotype was detected ten times or more. The chain recombines TRBV28 with TRBJ2-5; 11 bases are shared with TRBD1. CDR1 is MDHEN, CDR2 SYDVKM, per germline. The CDR3 has 16 amino acids. J gave up 0 bases and V 5 bases, and 5 bases lay outside the gene matches. The CDR3 loop is CASSTGQGAHQETQYF. CDR3 sequence (DNA): TGTGCCAGCAGTACCGGACAGGGGGCTCACCAAGAGACCCAGTACTTC.

This chain links TRBV7-9 with TRBJ1-4; TRBD1 is a possible D gene (6 bases). CDR3 length: 14 residues. The germline CDR1 and CDR2 sequences are SEHNR and FQNEAQ (reference sequence). Trimming took 5 bases from V and 5 from J, leaving 12 bases between them. The CDR3 coding sequence is TGTGCCAGCAGCGTATATGGACAGAATGAAAAACTGTTTTTT. Its translation is CASSVYGQNEKLFF.

This clonotype turned up a few times. This chain links TRBV9 with TRBJ2-3; 9 bases are shared with TRBD2. Per germline, CDR1 SGDLS and CDR2 YYNGEE. The CDR3 runs 16 residues. V trimming: 4 bases; J trimming: 6 bases; junction bases outside the gene matches: 12. CDR3 in DNA: TGTGCCAGCAGCCCGATGCTTAGCGGGAGTACCGATACGCAGTATTTT. Translating gives CASSPMLSGSTDTQYF.

The table lists this clonotype with many counts. The chain recombines TRBV6-1 with TRBJ2-7; 14 bases map to TRBD2. The CDR3 extends over 15 amino acids. J lost 5 bases, V lost 3 bases, and 3 bases had no gene match. Germline CDR1 is MNHNS and CDR2 is SASEGT. Here the CDR3 reads CASSEGTSGRHEQYF. CDR3 bases: TGTGCCAGCAGTGAGGGGACTAGCGGGAGACACGAGCAGTACTTC.

There are a few counts of this clonotype. The chain joins TRBV4-2 to TRBJ2-7, with a weak D call TRBD1 (5 bases). The CDR3 length is 15 residues. Germline assignment: CDR1 LGHNA and CDR2 YNFKEQ. Between the trimmed V and J ends, which lost 1 base and 3 bases, there was a span of 13 bases. CDR3 bases: TGTGCCAGCAGCCAAGTGGGGCCAATTTTCTACGAGCAGTACTTC. It translates to CASSQVGPIFYEQYF.

This clonotype came up many times. The J gene is TRBJ1-1, the V gene TRBV30; D gene uncertain. Trimming removed 3 bases from V and 6 bases from J, with 8 bases in between. CDR3 length: 11 residues. Germline loops: CDR1 GTSNPN, CDR2 SVGIG (reference sequence). In DNA form, the CDR3 reads TGTGCCTGGAGGATGGGTGCTGAAGCTTTCTTT. As protein: CAWRMGAEAFF.

This clonotype occurred a few times. This sequence joins TRBV18 and TRBJ2-5; 8 nucleotides line up with TRBD2. CDR1 and CDR2 from the germline V gene are KGHSH and LQKENI. V was clipped by 2 bases and J by 4 bases; unmatched bases: 9. The CDR3 length is 16 residues. Written as DNA, the CDR3 is TGTGCCAGCTCACCATTCGGCGGGAGGCCTAGAGAGACCCAGTACTTC. It translates to CASSPFGGRPRETQYF.

This clonotype has more than one count but fewer than ten. Lacking the conserved final phenylalanine or tryptophan, this CDR3 likely reflects a read error. The chain links TRBV5-1 to TRBJ2-1, with TRBD1 as a possible D gene (7 bases). Trimming removed 4 bases from V and 5 bases from J, with 16 bases in between. CDR1 and CDR2 (germline): SGHRS, YFSETQ. This CDR3 region has 15 residues. The CDR3 here is CASSDPGGLNNEQFS. As DNA, the CDR3 is TGCGCCAGCAGCGATCCAGGGGGGTTGAACAATGAGCAGTTCTCC.

This clonotype turned up a few times. The chain's CDR3 is CASSQVGLAGVTHNEQFF. The DNA of the CDR3 is TGCGCCAGCAGCCAAGTCGGACTAGCGGGAGTTACCCACAATGAGCAGTTCTTC. The V gene is TRBV4-1, the J gene TRBJ2-1; TRBD2 matches 13 bases. CDR1 and CDR2 (germline): MGHRA, YSYEKL. V was pared by 1 base and J by 5 bases, with 8 bases of the junction left unmatched. The CDR3 contains 18 residues.

This clonotype came up many times. CDR3 loop: CASSPGPGQGHNEQFF. The CDR3 coding sequence is TGTGCCAGCAGCCCAGGGCCGGGACAGGGGCATAATGAGCAGTTCTTC. The V and J genes are TRBV11-2 and TRBJ2-1; 10 bases align to TRBD1. Germline trimming cut 5 bases from V and 7 bases from J; bases unmatched to any gene: 11. There are 16 residues in the CDR3. In germline, CDR1 is SGHAT, CDR2 FQNNGV.

The chain combines TRBV2 with TRBJ1-1, with D possibly matching TRBD1 (6 bases). V was pared by 5 bases and J by 5 bases, with 15 bases between. CDR1 SNHLY and CDR2 FYNNEI come from the germline V gene. The CDR3 is 14 residues long. The CDR3 DNA reads as TGTGCCAGCAGTATACAGGGCGGTTATACTGAAGCTTTCTTT. This sequence encodes CASSIQGGYTEAFF.

This clonotype was seen a few times. Here the CDR3 reads CASSPRFLGASSTGELFF. The CDR3, as DNA: TGTGCCAGCTCACCACGCTTCTTGGGAGCGTCGAGCACCGGGGAGCTGTTTTTT. The V and J genes are TRBV18 and TRBJ2-2, with D possibly matching TRBD2 (5 bases). The CDR3 sequence is 18 residues long. Germline V CDR1 and CDR2: KGHSH, LQKENI. The V end lost 1 base, the J end lost 4 bases, and 19 bases lay between the germline ends.

Concerning this clonotype: A much larger clone differs by one base, so this may be a read error. The chain has TRBV13 and TRBJ2-5; TRBD2 matches at 16 bases. This CDR3 comprises 14 residues. In germline, CDR1 is PRHDT, CDR2 FYEKMQ (reference sequence). The DNA of the CDR3 is TGTGCCTGCAGCTGGGGACTAGCGGGAGGGCCTTCGTACTTC. This gives the protein CACSWGLAGGPSYF.

In its sample, this clonotype was seen many times. The chain joins TRBV20-1 to TRBJ2-1; 7 nucleotides line up with TRBD1. This CDR3 has 13 residues. Per germline, CDR1 DFQATT and CDR2 SNEGSKA (reference sequence). The junction had 3 bases not matched to a gene; V was cut back by 5 bases and J by 2 bases. The CDR3 DNA reads as TGCAGTGCTTACAGGGGAGCCTACAATGAGCAGTTCTTC. Translated, it gives CSAYRGAYNEQFF.

This clonotype came up a few times. The rearrangement joins TRBV25-1 to TRBJ2-2; 12 bases fit TRBD1. V lost 3 bases to trimming and J lost 7 bases; unmatched junction nucleotides: 6. CDR1 is MGHDK, CDR2 SYGVNS, per germline. The length of the CDR3 is 16 residues. In DNA, the CDR3 is TGTGCCAGCAGTGAGGGACAGGGGGCGCAAAGCGGGGAGCTGTTTTTT. Protein sequence: CASSEGQGAQSGELFF.

This clonotype has ten or more counts. J is TRBJ2-1 and V is TRBV2, with 11 bases aligning to TRBD2. V lost 8 bases and J lost 6; bases outside the gene matches: 0. The CDR3 totals 12 residues. Germline CDR1 SNHLY, CDR2 FYNNEI. DNA of the CDR3: TGTGCCAGCGGGACTAGCGGCAATGAGCAGTTCTTC. This gives the protein CASGTSGNEQFF.